One sample yielded the 31 T cell receptor beta chains listed below, sequenced in a study of T cell repertoires in cytomegalovirus infection. TCRdb processed the reads anew with MiXCR; each CDR3 protein has one entry. The sample has 150,000 to 200,000 distinct CDR3 sequences; approximately 9.6% are singletons. The sequenced material came from PBMCs. These receptors all stem from a human donor in good health (CMV status not recorded). Some clones in this sample may be carry-over from other donors' samples.

The table lists this clonotype with many counts. The CDR3 loop is CASSSRQGGWTDTQYF. Written as DNA, the CDR3 is TGTGCCAGCAGCTCTCGACAGGGGGGCTGGACAGATACGCAGTATTTT. The chain is built from TRBV7-2 and TRBJ2-3; 9 bases match TRBD1. Germline CDR1 reads SGHTA; CDR2 reads FQGNSA. The ends lost 4 bases at V and 3 bases at J; junction bases unmatched: 8. The CDR3 extends over 16 amino acids.

Ten or more counts support this clonotype. The chain is built from TRBV12-3 or TRBV12-4 and TRBJ2-7; D gene unclear. Between the trimmed V and J ends, which lost 2 bases and 1 base, there was a span of 6 bases. CDR3 size: 13 residues. In DNA, the CDR3 is TGTGCCAGCAGTTTAAGGTCTTCCTACGAGCAGTACTTC. Protein sequence: CASSLRSSYEQYF.

The chain couples TRBV10-3 to TRBJ2-5; 8 bases map to TRBD1. CDR3 length: 14 amino acids. The germline V gene encodes CDR1 ENHRY and CDR2 SYGVKD. The V segment lost 3 bases and the J segment 2 bases; nucleotides outside the gene matches: 2. The CDR3 protein is CAISDGDRQETQYF. In DNA, the CDR3 is TGTGCCATCAGTGATGGGGACAGGCAAGAGACCCAGTACTTC.

This clonotype was observed at least ten times. This chain connects TRBV28 to TRBJ2-2; 9 bases agree with TRBD1. V shed 6 bases, J shed 6 bases, and the junction held 8 bases outside the gene matches. The CDR3 spans 15 residues. Germline V gene sequence: CDR1 MDHEN, CDR2 SYDVKM. CDR3 sequence reads: CASSAPGQGAGELFF. CDR3 bases: TGTGCCAGCAGCGCTCCGGGACAGGGTGCCGGGGAGCTGTTTTTT.

This clonotype was recorded at least ten times. Here the CDR3 DNA reads TGTGCCAGCAGTTTTGGGGGCTTCACGAACACTGAAGCTTTCTTT. Amino acids: CASSFGGFTNTEAFF. J is TRBJ1-1 and V is TRBV28; maybe TRBD1 (6 bases). The CDR3 loop spans 15 amino acids. Trimming pared 3 bases from V and 1 base from J, leaving 12 bases between. The germline CDR1 and CDR2 sequences are MDHEN and SYDVKM.

This chain links TRBV4-2 with TRBJ1-1, with a weak D call TRBD1 (5 bases). This CDR3 contains 15 residues. V gave up 4 bases and J gave up 3 bases, with 15 bases separating them. The germline gives CDR1 LGHNA, CDR2 YNFKEQ. The CDR3 region is CASSPRRGAYTEAFF. CDR3 coding DNA: TGTGCCAGCAGCCCCCGGAGAGGGGCGTACACTGAAGCTTTCTTT.

This clonotype was observed many times. The V and J genes are TRBV6-1 and TRBJ1-1; 8 nucleotides match TRBD1. CDR3 length: 11 residues. Germline trimming cut 7 bases from V and 11 bases from J; bases unmatched to any gene: 6. Germline V CDR1 and CDR2: MNHNS, SASEGT. DNA for the CDR3: TGTGCCAGCACCTCGACAGGGGAGGCTTTCTTT. As protein: CASTSTGEAFF.

This sequence joins TRBV29-1 and TRBJ2-3; 11 bases are shared with TRBD2. The ends lost 6 bases at V and 0 bases at J; junction bases unmatched: 14. The CDR3 length is 18 residues. Germline V lookup: CDR1 SQVTM, CDR2 ANQGSEA. The CDR3 is CSVKGGLAGGSSTDTQYF. As DNA, the CDR3 is TGCAGCGTCAAAGGTGGGCTAGCGGGGGGTTCTAGCACAGATACGCAGTATTTT.

The chain joins TRBV9 to TRBJ1-5; 8 bases fit TRBD1. The CDR3 extends over 15 amino acids. V trimming: 0 bases; J trimming: 5 bases; junction bases outside the gene matches: 4. Looked up from germline, CDR1 is SGDLS and CDR2 is YYNGEE. CDR3 nucleotide sequence: TGTGCCAGCAGCGTAGAGGGACAGGAGGATCAGCCCCAGCATTTT. Protein product: CASSVEGQEDQPQHF.

The chain couples TRBV28 to TRBJ2-1; 7 nucleotides match TRBD2. The CDR3 extends over 14 amino acids. V was clipped by 7 bases and J by 6 bases; unmatched bases: 9. Germline V gives CDR1 MDHEN, CDR2 SYDVKM. This CDR3 reads CASTRLAVPNEQFF. CDR3 nucleotides: TGTGCCAGCACGAGACTAGCAGTACCCAATGAGCAGTTCTTC.

This clonotype was recorded at least ten times. The chain combines TRBV7-2 with TRBJ2-2; D not certain. Germline V gene data show CDR1 as SGHTA and CDR2 as FQGNSA. The CDR3 totals 15 residues. The V and J ends lost 6 bases and 3 bases respectively, with 14 bases between them. The CDR3: CASRRDGLDTGELFF. The CDR3 region has the DNA TGTGCCAGCAGACGAGACGGTTTGGACACCGGGGAGCTGTTTTTT. The whole variable domain, filled in from reference TRBV7-2 and TRBJ2-2, reads GAGVSQSPSNKVTEKGKDVELRCDPISGHTALYWYRQSLGQGLEFLIYFQGNSAPDKSGLPSDRFSAERTGGSVSTLTIQRTQQEDSAVYLCASRRDGLDTGELFFGEGSRLTVL.

With regard to this clonotype: No conserved phenylalanine or tryptophan ends this CDR3, so it is likely a read error. The chain carries TRBV7-8 and TRBJ2-5, with TRBD2 matching 14 bases. In germline, CDR1 is SGHVS, CDR2 FQNEAQ. This CDR3 spans 18 amino acids. V lost 0 bases to trimming and J lost 5 bases; unmatched junction nucleotides: 8. For the CDR3, the DNA is TGTGCCAGCAGCTTAGCGGCAGGGACTAGCGGGAGTAGGGAGACCCAGTACCTC. Its protein product is CASSLAAGTSGSRETQYL.

This clonotype was detected ten times or more. The chain recombines TRBV7-9 with TRBJ1-4, with TRBD1 matching over 8 bases. Germline V gene data show CDR1 as SEHNR and CDR2 as FQNEAQ (reference sequence). V was clipped by 4 bases and J by 5 bases; unmatched bases: 12. This CDR3 is built from 17 residues. The CDR3 DNA reads TGTGCCAGCAGCTCCCGTCAGCTACAGGGGGGGAATGAAAAACTGTTTTTT. Protein sequence: CASSSRQLQGGNEKLFF.

There are many counts of this clonotype. The rearrangement uses TRBV7-2 and TRBJ2-5, with TRBD2 identical over 9 bases. This CDR3 has 15 amino acids. CDR1 and CDR2 (germline): SGHTA, FQGNSA. The trim removed 3 bases at V and 2 bases at J, leaving 4 bases unmatched. CDR3 sequence reads: CASSFLLAGQETQYF. Written as DNA, the CDR3 is TGTGCCAGCAGCTTTCTTCTAGCGGGACAAGAGACCCAGTACTTC.

About this clonotype: Given a much more abundant clone one base away, this may be a read error. The chain combines TRBV5-4 with TRBJ2-1; 7 bases are a match to TRBD2. This CDR3 is 15 amino acids long. Germline V gene lookup returns CDR1 SGHNT and CDR2 YYREEE (reference sequence). With 4 bases clipped from V and 7 bases from J, the junction kept 11 bases outside the gene matches. The CDR3 here is CASSTGTCGSNEQFF. CDR3 nucleotides: TGTGCCAGCAGCACCGGGACTTGCGGGAGTAATGAGCAGTTCTTC.

The chain employs TRBV6-2 or TRBV6-3 and TRBJ1-2; weak D call: TRBD1 (5 bases). Between the trimmed V and J ends, which lost 5 bases and 2 bases, there was a span of 21 bases. The CDR3 is made up of 17 amino acids. CDR1 is MNHEY and CDR2 is SVGEGT in the germline V gene. CDR3: CASSTDSRGGMNYGYTF. The CDR3 DNA is TGTGCCAGCAGTACGGACTCAAGGGGAGGTATGAACTATGGCTACACCTTC.

This clonotype was observed a handful of times. This chain links TRBV5-4 with TRBJ1-1, with D hard to call. Germline values: CDR1 SGHNT, CDR2 YYREEE (reference sequence). The CDR3 extends over 16 amino acids. Trimming shortened V by 1 base and J by 1 base, and 14 bases separated the two germline ends. The CDR3 is CASSLPLSGANTEAFF. For the CDR3, the DNA is TGTGCCAGCAGCTTGCCCCTTTCTGGTGCGAACACTGAAGCTTTCTTT.

Worth noting for this clonotype: A much larger clone sits a single nucleotide away, making a read error possible. J is TRBJ1-5 and V is TRBV20-1; D might be TRBD1 (5 bases). Looked up from germline, CDR1 is DFQATT and CDR2 is SNEGSKA (reference sequence). With 1 base removed from V and 3 bases from J, the gap between germline ends came to 13 bases. This CDR3 is built from 15 residues. CDR3 coding DNA: TGCAGTGCTAGAGGCGGGGACGGGCTCAATCAGCCCCAGCATTTT. Residues: CSARGGDGLNQPQHF.

V and J are TRBV28 and TRBJ1-2, with D uncertain. Germline assignment: CDR1 MDHEN and CDR2 SYDVKM. V was shortened by 2 bases and J by 0 bases, with 4 bases between the two germline ends. The CDR3 is 13 amino acids. The CDR3 is CASSLKSNYGYTF. The CDR3 region has the DNA TGTGCCAGCAGTTTAAAATCTAACTATGGCTACACCTTC.

This clonotype was seen repeatedly, ten times or more. The chain has TRBV7-2 and TRBJ1-5; TRBD1 is a possible D gene (5 bases). The CDR3 covers 15 residues. Germline V gene sequence: CDR1 SGHTA, CDR2 FQGNSA. V gave up 5 bases and J gave up 7 bases, with 18 bases separating them. The CDR3 reads CASSQGRDEWQPQHF. The CDR3 nucleotides read TGTGCCAGCAGCCAGGGCAGGGATGAGTGGCAGCCCCAGCATTTT.

This clonotype was counted many times. This chain links TRBV28 with TRBJ2-7, with D perhaps given as TRBD1 or TRBD2 (5 bases each). Germline V lookup: CDR1 MDHEN, CDR2 SYDVKM. This CDR3 region has 14 residues. Trimming pared 4 bases from V and 7 bases from J, leaving 17 bases between. The CDR3 DNA sequence: TGTGCCAGCAGTTCCCCACGGTCGAGGGGTGAGCAGTACTTC. It codes for CASSSPRSRGEQYF.

The chain carries TRBV10-3 and TRBJ2-5, with D possibly being TRBD1 or TRBD2 (5 bases each). The V end was cut by 6 bases, the J end by 5 bases, with 16 bases between. From germline, CDR1 is ENHRY and CDR2 SYGVKD. This CDR3 has 14 residues. The CDR3 here is CAIREPGRGETQYF. CDR3 bases: TGTGCCATCAGGGAACCCGGCCGGGGCGAGACCCAGTACTTC.

The chain employs TRBV15 and TRBJ2-1; 7 bases line up with TRBD2. The CDR3 is 16 amino acids. Germline V gene lookup returns CDR1 LNHNV and CDR2 YYDKDF (reference sequence). The trim removed 0 bases at V and 7 bases at J, leaving 9 bases unmatched. CDR3: CATSRESAGRGNEQFF. CDR3 bases: TGTGCCACCAGCAGAGAATCAGCGGGACGTGGGAATGAGCAGTTCTTC.

This clonotype was seen only a few times. The V and J genes are TRBV19 and TRBJ2-7; possible D gene TRBD1, 6 bases. Trimming removed 5 bases at V and 3 bases at J, with 17 bases between. CDR3 length equals 15 residues. Per the germline V gene, CDR1 is LNHDA and CDR2 is SQIVND (reference sequence). The CDR3 sequence: CASSVTGNPNYEQYF. The CDR3 region has the DNA TGTGCCAGTAGTGTCACAGGGAATCCGAACTACGAGCAGTACTTC.

This clonotype was counted a few times. The chain carries TRBV19 and TRBJ2-1; 7 bases match TRBD1. V shed 4 bases, J shed 4 bases, and the junction held 10 bases outside the gene matches. Germline V gene lookup returns CDR1 LNHDA and CDR2 SQIVND (reference sequence). The CDR3 runs 16 residues. CDR3 residues: CASSSPGQSFYNEQFF. DNA for the CDR3: TGTGCCAGTAGTAGCCCGGGACAGAGCTTTTACAATGAGCAGTTCTTC.

The rearrangement links TRBV30 to TRBJ1-3; no reliable D call. CDR1 is GTSNPN and CDR2 is SVGIG in the germline V gene (reference sequence). The CDR3 spans 14 residues. V shed 1 base and J shed 6 bases, with 13 bases lying between them. The CDR3 protein is CAWSDSYRENTIYF. In DNA, the CDR3 is TGTGCCTGGAGTGACTCCTATAGAGAAAACACCATATATTTT.

To note about this clonotype: Since a much larger clone is just one base distant, this may be a read error. This rearrangement joins TRBV25-1 to TRBJ2-3; 7 bases are a match to TRBD2. The CDR3 totals 15 residues. Germline lookup yields CDR1 MGHDK and CDR2 SYGVNS. The V and J ends lost 2 bases and 5 bases, in that order; junction bases with no gene match: 7. The CDR3 is CASSEAGREIDTQYF. In DNA form, the CDR3 reads TGTGCCAGCAGTGAAGCAGGGAGGGAAATAGATACGCAGTATTTT.

In this sample, this clonotype turned up many times. The gene calls are TRBV7-8 and TRBJ2-1, with D tentatively TRBD1 (6 bases). V was clipped by 1 base and J by 3 bases, with 16 bases between them. This CDR3 is 17 amino acids long. Germline CDR1 is SGHVS and CDR2 is FQNEAQ. This CDR3 reads CASSLESWSGVYNEQFF. The CDR3 DNA follows: TGTGCCAGCAGCTTAGAGAGCTGGTCAGGGGTCTACAATGAGCAGTTCTTC.

This clonotype was observed many times. Here the CDR3 DNA reads TGTGCCAGCAGTCGCCCCGGACAGGTGGGGGGGACCCAGTACTTC. This translates into CASSRPGQVGGTQYF. This chain joins TRBV28 and TRBJ2-5, with a tentative D call TRBD1 (7 bases). V was clipped by 5 bases and J by 7 bases, with 20 bases between them. The CDR3 sequence is 15 residues long. Per germline, CDR1 MDHEN and CDR2 SYDVKM.

This chain joins TRBV28 and TRBJ1-2; TRBD1 matches at 7 bases. Germline trimming cut 5 bases from V and 8 bases from J; bases unmatched to any gene: 8. The CDR3 spans 13 residues. Germline lookup yields CDR1 MDHEN and CDR2 SYDVKM. In DNA, the CDR3 is TGTGCCAGCAGTGCCGACAGGGTGGGCGGCTACACCTTC. It encodes CASSADRVGGYTF.

This clonotype was seen once. The chain combines TRBV19 with TRBJ2-7; no clear D gene. V was cut by 0 bases and J by 2 bases, with 11 bases left in between. The CDR3 is 15 residues long. CDR1 LNHDA and CDR2 SQIVND come from the germline V gene (reference sequence). This chain's CDR3 is CASSIDLGGTYEQYF. The CDR3 DNA reads TGTGCCAGTAGTATAGATCTGGGCGGAACCTACGAGCAGTACTTC.